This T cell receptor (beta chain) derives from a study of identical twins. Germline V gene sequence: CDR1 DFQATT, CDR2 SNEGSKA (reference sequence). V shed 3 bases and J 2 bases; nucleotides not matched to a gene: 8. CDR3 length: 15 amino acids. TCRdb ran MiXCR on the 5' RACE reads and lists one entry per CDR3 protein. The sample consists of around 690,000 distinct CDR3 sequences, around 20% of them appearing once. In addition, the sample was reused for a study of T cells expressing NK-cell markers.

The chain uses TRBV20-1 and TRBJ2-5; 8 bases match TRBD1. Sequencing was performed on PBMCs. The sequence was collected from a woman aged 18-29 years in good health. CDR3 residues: CSARAGTGTQETQYF. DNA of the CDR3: TGCAGTGCTAGGGCTGGGACAGGAACACAAGAGACCCAGTACTTC.